This T cell receptor beta chain was obtained from a study of T cell repertoires in cytomegalovirus infection. Across the whole study: A matching HLA type, together with CMV infection, was signaled by public TCR beta signatures.

Trimming at V came to 5 bases and at J to 6 bases, leaving 9 bases not matched to a gene. The CDR3 has 15 residues. CDR1 is SGHTA, CDR2 FQGNSA, per germline. TCRdb re-called the reads with MiXCR, one entry per CDR3 protein. The sample has 100,000 to 150,000 distinct CDR3 sequences, 20% to 30% seen once. This clonotype was counted many times. As yet, its antigen is unknown. Notes on the study in general: Adding up the frequency of public TCR beta families identified people who carried CMV plus the relevant HLA.

The origin of this receptor is a human donor in good health (CMV status not recorded). Some clones in this sample may be carry-over from other donors' samples. The gene calls are TRBV7-2 and TRBJ1-1; 10 nucleotides line up with TRBD1. Sequenced input: PBMCs, sequenced either directly or after in vitro stimulation (not recorded which). Written as DNA, the CDR3 is TGTGCCAGCAGCCCAACCGAAGGGACAGGGGCTGAAGCTTTCTTT. Translated, it gives CASSPTEGTGAEAFF. The variable domain in full, with the rest retrieved from reference TRBV7-2 and TRBJ1-1, is GAGVSQSPSNKVTEKGKDVELRCDPISGHTALYWYRQSLGQGLEFLIYFQGNSAPDKSGLPSDRFSAERTGGSVSTLTIQRTQQEDSAVYLCASSPTEGTGAEAFFGQGTRLTVV.